Below, 6 T cell receptor beta chains from the same sample are listed, as sequenced in a study of shared clonotypes between healthy human individuals. TCRdb's table, derived via immunoSEQ multiplex PCR, lists solely in-frame clones and lacks some. This sample carries about 2,500,000 clones, more than 90% of them seen once, and the ten largest clones take around 0.15%. Source material: naive CD4+ T cells sorted from blood. Indicated subset: CD45RA+ positively selected. All receptors derive from a man between 18 and 29 years old in good health.

The chain links TRBV4-1 to TRBJ1-5; D is ambiguous. Germline CDR1 MGHRA, CDR2 YSYEKL. Trimming stripped 1 base from V and 3 bases from J, with 10 bases between. The CDR3 runs to 15 residues. In DNA, the CDR3 is TGCGCCAGCAGCCAAGCTGAGGTCACCAATCAGCCCCAGCATTTT. Its translation: CASSQAEVTNQPQHF.

CDR3 nucleotides: TGCGCCAGCAGCCAAGACATAACAGAGACCCAGTACTTC. The encoded protein is CASSQDITETQYF. The chain carries TRBV4-3 and TRBJ2-5, with D unresolved. Trimming shortened V by 0 bases and J by 4 bases, and 6 bases separated the two germline ends. The length of the CDR3 is 13 residues. Germline CDR1 LGHNA, CDR2 YSLEER.

This clone was recorded only once. The chain uses TRBV11-2 and TRBJ2-7; the match to TRBD2 covers 13 bases. Per the germline V gene, CDR1 is SGHAT and CDR2 is FQNNGV. The V segment lost 2 bases and the J segment 6 bases; nucleotides outside the gene matches: 4. The CDR3 is made up of 15 amino acids. CDR3 bases: TGTGCCAGCAGCTTAATGACTAGCGGGAGGTTCGAGCAGTACTTC. This gives the protein CASSLMTSGRFEQYF.

The DNA of the CDR3 is TGTGCCAGCAGCTTTACGGGCAATGAGCAGTTCTTC. Protein: CASSFTGNEQFF. The chain carries TRBV5-4 and TRBJ2-1; no clear D. Per the germline V gene, CDR1 is SGHNT and CDR2 is YYREEE (reference sequence). V was pared by 2 bases and J by 6 bases, with 6 bases between. CDR3 size: 12 residues. Full variable domain (rest looked up from reference TRBV5-4 and TRBJ2-1): ETGVTQSPTHLIKTRGQQVTLRCSSQSGHNTVSWYQQALGQGPQFIFQYYREEENGRGNFPPRFSGLQFPNYSSELNVNALELDDSALYLCASSFTGNEQFFGPGTRLTVL.

The V call is TRBV10-3, the J call TRBJ1-1; a weak D match, TRBD1 (6 bases). V was cut by 3 bases and J by 0 bases, with 14 bases left in between. Germline V gives CDR1 ENHRY, CDR2 SYGVKD. CDR3 length: 16 amino acids. CDR3 DNA: TGTGCCATCAGTGATTGGAGGGGGGGGATGAACACTGAAGCTTTCTTT. It specifies CAISDWRGGMNTEAFF.

The chain employs TRBV6-6 and TRBJ1-2, with D possibly TRBD1 on 5 matching bases. The V gene lost 8 bases and the J gene lost 2 bases, with 12 bases spanning the gap. In germline, CDR1 is MNHNY, CDR2 SVGAGI (reference sequence). The CDR3 consists of 13 residues. CDR3 protein: CASGTPRNYGYTF. The CDR3 DNA reads as TGTGCCAGCGGGACGCCTAGGAACTATGGCTACACCTTC.